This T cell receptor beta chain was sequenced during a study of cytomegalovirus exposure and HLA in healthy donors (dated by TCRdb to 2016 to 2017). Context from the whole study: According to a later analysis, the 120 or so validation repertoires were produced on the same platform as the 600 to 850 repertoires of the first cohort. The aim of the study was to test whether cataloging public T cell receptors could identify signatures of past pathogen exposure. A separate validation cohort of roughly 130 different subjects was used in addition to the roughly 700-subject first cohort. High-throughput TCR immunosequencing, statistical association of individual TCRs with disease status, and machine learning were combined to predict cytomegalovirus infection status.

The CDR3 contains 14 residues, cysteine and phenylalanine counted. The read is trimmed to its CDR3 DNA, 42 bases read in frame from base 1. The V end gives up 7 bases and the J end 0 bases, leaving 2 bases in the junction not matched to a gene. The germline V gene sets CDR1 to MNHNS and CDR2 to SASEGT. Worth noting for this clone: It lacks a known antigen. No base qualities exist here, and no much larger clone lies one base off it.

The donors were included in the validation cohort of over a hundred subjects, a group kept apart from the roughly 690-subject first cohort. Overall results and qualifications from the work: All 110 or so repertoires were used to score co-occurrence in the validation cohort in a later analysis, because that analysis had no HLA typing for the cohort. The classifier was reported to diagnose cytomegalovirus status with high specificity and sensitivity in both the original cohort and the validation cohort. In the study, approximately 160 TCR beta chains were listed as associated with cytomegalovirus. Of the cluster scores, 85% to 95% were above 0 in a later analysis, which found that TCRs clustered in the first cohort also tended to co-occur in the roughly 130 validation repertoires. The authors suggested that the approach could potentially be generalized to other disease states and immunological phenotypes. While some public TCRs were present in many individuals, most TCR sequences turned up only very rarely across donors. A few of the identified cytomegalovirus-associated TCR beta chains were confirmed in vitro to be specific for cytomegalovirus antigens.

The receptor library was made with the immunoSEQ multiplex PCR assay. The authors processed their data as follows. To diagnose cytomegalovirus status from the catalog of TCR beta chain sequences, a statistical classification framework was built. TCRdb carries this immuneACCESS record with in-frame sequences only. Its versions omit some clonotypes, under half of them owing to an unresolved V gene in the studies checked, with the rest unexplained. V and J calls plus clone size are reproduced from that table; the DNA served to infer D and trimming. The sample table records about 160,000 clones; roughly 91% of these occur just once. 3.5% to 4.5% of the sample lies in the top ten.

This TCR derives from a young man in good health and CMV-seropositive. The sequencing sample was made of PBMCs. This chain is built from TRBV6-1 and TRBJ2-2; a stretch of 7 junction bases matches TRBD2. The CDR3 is CASMLAANTGELFF. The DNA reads TGTGCCAGCATGCTAGCGGCGAACACCGGGGAGCTGTTTTTT.